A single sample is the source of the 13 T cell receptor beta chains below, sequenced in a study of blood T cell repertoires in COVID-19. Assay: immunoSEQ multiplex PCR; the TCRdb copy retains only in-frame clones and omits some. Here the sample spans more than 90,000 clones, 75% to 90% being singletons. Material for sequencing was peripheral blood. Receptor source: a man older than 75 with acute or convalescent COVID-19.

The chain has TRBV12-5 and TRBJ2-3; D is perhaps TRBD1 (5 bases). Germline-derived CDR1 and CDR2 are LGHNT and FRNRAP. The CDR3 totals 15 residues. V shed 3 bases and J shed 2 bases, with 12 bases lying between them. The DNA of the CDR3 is TGTGCTAGTGGTTTTTCAAGGGGCCCCACAGATACGCAGTATTTT. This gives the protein CASGFSRGPTDTQYF.

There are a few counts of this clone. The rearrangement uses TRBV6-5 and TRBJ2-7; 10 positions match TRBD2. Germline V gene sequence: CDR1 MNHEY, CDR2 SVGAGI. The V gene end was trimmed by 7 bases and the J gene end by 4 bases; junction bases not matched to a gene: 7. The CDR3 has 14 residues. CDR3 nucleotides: TGTGCCAGCATGACTGGACTAGCGGAATACGAGCAGTACTTC. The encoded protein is CASMTGLAEYEQYF.

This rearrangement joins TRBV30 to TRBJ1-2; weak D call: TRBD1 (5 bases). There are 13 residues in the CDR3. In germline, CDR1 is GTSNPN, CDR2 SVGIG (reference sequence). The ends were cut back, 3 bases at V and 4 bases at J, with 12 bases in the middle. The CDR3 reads CAWSPGLIYGYTF. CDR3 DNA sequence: TGTGCCTGGAGCCCAGGGCTGATCTATGGCTACACCTTC.

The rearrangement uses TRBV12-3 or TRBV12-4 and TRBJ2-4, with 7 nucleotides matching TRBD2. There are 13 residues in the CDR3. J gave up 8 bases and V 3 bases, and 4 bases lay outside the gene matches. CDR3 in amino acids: CASSLAGEDIQYF. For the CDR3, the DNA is TGTGCCAGCAGTTTGGCGGGAGAAGACATTCAGTACTTC.

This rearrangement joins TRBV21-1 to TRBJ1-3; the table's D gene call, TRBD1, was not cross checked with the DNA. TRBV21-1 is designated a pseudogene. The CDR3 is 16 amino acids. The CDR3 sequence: CASSNTGESSGNTIYF. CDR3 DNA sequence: TGTGCCAGCAGCAACACAGGGGAGAGCTCTGGAAACACCATATATTTT.

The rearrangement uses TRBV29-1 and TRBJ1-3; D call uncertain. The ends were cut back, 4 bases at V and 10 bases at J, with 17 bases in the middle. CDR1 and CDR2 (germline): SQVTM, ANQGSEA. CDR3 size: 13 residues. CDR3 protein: CSVGGNAPQTIYF. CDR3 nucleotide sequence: TGCAGCGTTGGAGGGAATGCCCCGCAGACCATATATTTT.

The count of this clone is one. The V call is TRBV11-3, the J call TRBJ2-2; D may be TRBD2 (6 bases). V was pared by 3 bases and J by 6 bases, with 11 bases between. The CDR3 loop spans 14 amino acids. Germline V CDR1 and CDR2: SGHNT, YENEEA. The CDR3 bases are TGTGCCAGCAGCTTGGGCGGGACCCCCGGGGAGCTGTTTTTT. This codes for CASSLGGTPGELFF.

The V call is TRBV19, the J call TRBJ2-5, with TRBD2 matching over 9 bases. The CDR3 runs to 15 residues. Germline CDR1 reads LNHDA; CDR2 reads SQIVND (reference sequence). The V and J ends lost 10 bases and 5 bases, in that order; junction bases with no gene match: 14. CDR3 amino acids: CAKRIGGRVRETQYF. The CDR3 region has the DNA TGTGCCAAGAGGATAGGCGGGAGGGTTAGGGAGACCCAGTACTTC. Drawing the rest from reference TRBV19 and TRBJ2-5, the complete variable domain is DGGITQSPKYLFRKEGQNVTLSCEQNLNHDAMYWYRQDPGQGLRLIYYSQIVNDFQKGDIAEGYSVSREKKESFPLTVTSAQKNPTAFYLCAKRIGGRVRETQYFGPGTRLLVL.

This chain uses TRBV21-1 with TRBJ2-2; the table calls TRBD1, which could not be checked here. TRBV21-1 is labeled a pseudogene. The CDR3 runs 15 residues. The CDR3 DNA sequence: TGTGCCAGCAGCAAATCAGCAGGGTTCAGCGGGGAGCTGTTTTTT. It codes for CASSKSAGFSGELFF.

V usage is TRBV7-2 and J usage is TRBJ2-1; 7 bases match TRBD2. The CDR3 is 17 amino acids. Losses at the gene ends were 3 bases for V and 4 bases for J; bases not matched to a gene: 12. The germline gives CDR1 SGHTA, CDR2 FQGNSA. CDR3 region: CASSFSLSSGTYNEQFF. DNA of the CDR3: TGTGCCAGCAGCTTTTCCTTGTCCAGCGGGACGTACAATGAGCAGTTCTTC.

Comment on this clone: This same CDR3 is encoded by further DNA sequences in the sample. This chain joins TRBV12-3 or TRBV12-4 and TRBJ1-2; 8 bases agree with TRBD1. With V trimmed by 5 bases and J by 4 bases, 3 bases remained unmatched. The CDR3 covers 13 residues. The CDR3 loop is CASSRDRSYGYTF. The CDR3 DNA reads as TGTGCCAGCAGTAGGGACAGGAGCTATGGCTACACCTTC.

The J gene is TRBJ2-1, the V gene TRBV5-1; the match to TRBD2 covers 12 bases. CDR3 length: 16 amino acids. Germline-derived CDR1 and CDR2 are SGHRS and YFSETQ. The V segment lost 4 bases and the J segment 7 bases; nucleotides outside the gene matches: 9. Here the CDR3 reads CASSILAGGSGNEQFF. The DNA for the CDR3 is TGCGCCAGCAGCATCCTAGCGGGAGGGTCTGGAAATGAGCAGTTCTTC.

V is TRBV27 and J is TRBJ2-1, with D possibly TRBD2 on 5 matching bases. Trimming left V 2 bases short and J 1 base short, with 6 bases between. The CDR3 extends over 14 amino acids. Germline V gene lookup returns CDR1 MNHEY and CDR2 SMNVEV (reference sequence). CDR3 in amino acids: CASSLERSYNEQFF. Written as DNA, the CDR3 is TGTGCCAGCAGTTTAGAGCGGTCCTACAATGAGCAGTTCTTC.